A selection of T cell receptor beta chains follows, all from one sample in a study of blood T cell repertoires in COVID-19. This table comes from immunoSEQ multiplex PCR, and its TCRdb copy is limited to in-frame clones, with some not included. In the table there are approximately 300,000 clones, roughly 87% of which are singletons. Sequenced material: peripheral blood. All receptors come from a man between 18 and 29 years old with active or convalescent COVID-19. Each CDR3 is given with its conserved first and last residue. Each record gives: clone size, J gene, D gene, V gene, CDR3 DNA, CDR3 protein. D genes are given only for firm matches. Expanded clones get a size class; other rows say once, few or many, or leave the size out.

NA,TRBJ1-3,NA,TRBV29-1,TGCAGCGCCGCTCGGGTTCCCGTCTCTGGAAACACCATATATTTT,CSAARVPVSGNTIYF
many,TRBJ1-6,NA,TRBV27,TGTGCCAGCAGTTCGACACAGGGTAGTTCACCCCTCCACTTT,CASSSTQGSSPLHF
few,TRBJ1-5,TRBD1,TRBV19,TGTGCCAGTAGTCCGAACCCAGGGGGCGAGCAGCCCCAGCATTTT,CASSPNPGGEQPQHF
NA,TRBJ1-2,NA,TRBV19,TGTGCCAGTATGGAGGGCCGTAACTATGGCTACACCTTC,CASMEGRNYGYTF
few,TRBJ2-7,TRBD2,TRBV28,TGTGCCAGCAGTTGGACTAGCGGGGGCCACGAGCAGTACTTC,CASSWTSGGHEQYF
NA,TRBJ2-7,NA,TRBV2,TGTGCCAGCAGTGCCCTGATAAGCACACAGGGTCCGCAGTACTTC,CASSALISTQGPQYF
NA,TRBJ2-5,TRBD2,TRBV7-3,TGTGCCAGCAGCTCGGGGGGAGGATCCGGAGAGACCCAGTACTTC,CASSSGGGSGETQYF
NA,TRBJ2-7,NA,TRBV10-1,TGCGCCAGCAGTGAAGGAGCGGTTAGCTCCTACGAGCAGTACTTC,CASSEGAVSSYEQYF
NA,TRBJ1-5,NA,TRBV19,TGTGCCAGTAGTTCAGGGGATATCAGGGGTTATAGCAATCAGCCCCAGCATTTT,CASSSGDIRGYSNQPQHF
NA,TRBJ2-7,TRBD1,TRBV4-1,TGCGCCAGCAGCCAACCCGGGACAGGGGGCTACGAGCAGTACTTC,CASSQPGTGGYEQYF
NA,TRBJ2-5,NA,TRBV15,TGTGCCACCAGCAGAGGACAGATCCAAGAGACCCAGTACTTC,CATSRGQIQETQYF
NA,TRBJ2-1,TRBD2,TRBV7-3,TGTGCCAGCAGCCCAACACCGGGACTAGCGGGAGAAACCAATGAGCAGTTCTTC,CASSPTPGLAGETNEQFF
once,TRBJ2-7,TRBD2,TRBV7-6,TGTGCCAGCAGCTTTGCGGGAGATAGAGATTACGAGCAGTACTTC,CASSFAGDRDYEQYF
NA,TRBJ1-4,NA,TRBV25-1,TGTGCCAGCAGTGGTTTTCTGGGGGGTGAAAAACTGTTTTTT,CASSGFLGGEKLFF
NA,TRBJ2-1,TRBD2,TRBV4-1,TGCGCCAGCAGCCACTCGGGGGGTAGCTCCTACAATGAGCAGTTCTTC,CASSHSGGSSYNEQFF
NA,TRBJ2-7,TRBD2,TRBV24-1,TGTGCCACCAACAGCGGGAGCACCTACGAGCAGTACTTC,CATNSGSTYEQYF
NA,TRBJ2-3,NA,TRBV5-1,TGCGCCAGCAGCCGGACATTCTTTAGCACAGATACGCAGTATTTT,CASSRTFFSTDTQYF
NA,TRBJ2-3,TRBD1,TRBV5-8,TGTGCCAGCAGCTTGACAGGGGGCGTTGGAGATACGCAGTATTTT,CASSLTGGVGDTQYF
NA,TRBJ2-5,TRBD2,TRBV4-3,TGCGCCAGCAGCCAAATCGGGTTAGCGGGGGGTGAGACCCAGTACTTC,CASSQIGLAGGETQYF
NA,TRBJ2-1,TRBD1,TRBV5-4,TGTGCCAGCAGCGGCCGGGACAGGGGGGGGGAGCAGTTCTTC,CASSGRDRGGEQFF
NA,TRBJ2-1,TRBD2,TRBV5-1,TGCGCCAGCAGCGGGACTAGCGGGGCGGAGCAGTTCTTC,CASSGTSGAEQFF
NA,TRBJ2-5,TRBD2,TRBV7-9,TGTGCCAGCAGCTTACGGAGCGGGAGGGACGAGACCCAGTACTTC,CASSLRSGRDETQYF
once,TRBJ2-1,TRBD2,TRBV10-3,TGTGCCATCAGAGAACTAGCGGGGTCTCCTTTGGATGAGCAGTTCTTC,CAIRELAGSPLDEQFF
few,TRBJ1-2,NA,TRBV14,TGTGCCAGCAGCCGGGCAAGAAACTATGGCTACACCTTC,CASSRARNYGYTF
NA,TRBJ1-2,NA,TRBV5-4,TGTGCCAGCAGCTTGAACTTCTATGGCTACACCTTC,CASSLNFYGYTF
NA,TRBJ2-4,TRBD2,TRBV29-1,TGCAGCGTTCGCGGGAGAAGCGAAAACATTCAGTACTTC,CSVRGRSENIQYF
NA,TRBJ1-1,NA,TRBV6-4,TGTGCCAGCAGTGAGGGAGGGCACACTGAAGCTTTCTTT,CASSEGGHTEAFF
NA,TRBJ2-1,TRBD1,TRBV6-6,TGTGCCAGCTTTTCAGGGGGCTTTTACAATGAGCAGTTCTTC,CASFSGGFYNEQFF
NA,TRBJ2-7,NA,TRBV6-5,TGTGCCAGTTCCCGGGACACATACTACGAGCAGTACTTC,CASSRDTYYEQYF
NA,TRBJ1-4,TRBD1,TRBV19,TGTGCCAGTAGCCCAGGGACAGCAACTAATGAAAAACTGTTTTTT,CASSPGTATNEKLFF
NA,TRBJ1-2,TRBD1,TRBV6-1,TGTGCCAGCAGTGAAGCAGGACAGGGGGACTATGGCTACACCTTC,CASSEAGQGDYGYTF
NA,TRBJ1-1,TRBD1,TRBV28,TGTGCCAGCAGATTAGGACAGGGGGCGTACACTGAAGCTTTCTTT,CASRLGQGAYTEAFF
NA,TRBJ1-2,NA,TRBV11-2,TGTGCCAGCAGCTTCGGGACTTTTGGCTACACCTTC,CASSFGTFGYTF
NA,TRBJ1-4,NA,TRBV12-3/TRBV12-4,TGTGCCAGCAGTCCTCGTCCGGAAAAACTGTTTTTT,CASSPRPEKLFF
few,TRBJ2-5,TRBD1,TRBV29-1,TGCAGCGTTCCTCCGGGACAGGGGAACCAAGAGACCCAGTACTTC,CSVPPGQGNQETQYF
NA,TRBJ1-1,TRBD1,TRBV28,TGTGCCAGTAAATTCAGGGGGCTGATGAACACTGAAGCTTTCTTT,CASKFRGLMNTEAFF
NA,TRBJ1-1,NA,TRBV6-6,TGTGCCAGCAGTCCTTCGGGACTCAGGAACACTGAAGCTTTCTTT,CASSPSGLRNTEAFF
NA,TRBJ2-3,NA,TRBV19,TGTGCCAGTAGTATCCCCGCCGGGTCGGGCACAGATACGCAGTATTTT,CASSIPAGSGTDTQYF
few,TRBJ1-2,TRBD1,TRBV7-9,TGTGCCAGCAGCCGTCGTAGGGGGACAGTGCGTCATTGGGGCTACACCTTC,CASSRRRGTVRHWGYTF
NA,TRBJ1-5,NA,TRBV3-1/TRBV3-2,TGTGCCAGCAGCCGAAGAGAACAGCCCCAGCATTTT,CASSRREQPQHF
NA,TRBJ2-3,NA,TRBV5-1,TGCGCCAGCAGCTTGGGACAGATTATTACAGATACGCAGTATTTT,CASSLGQIITDTQYF
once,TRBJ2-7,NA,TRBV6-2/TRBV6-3,TGTGCCAGCAGCGTTTTTCCACCTCTATACGAGCAGTACTTC,CASSVFPPLYEQYF
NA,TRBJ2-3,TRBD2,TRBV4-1,TGCGCCAGCAGCCAAGAGGGGGAGACTAGCCCGACAGATACGCAGTATTTT,CASSQEGETSPTDTQYF
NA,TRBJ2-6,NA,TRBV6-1,TGTGCCAGCAGTGAAAACAGGGTTGGGGCCAACGTCCTGACTTTC,CASSENRVGANVLTF
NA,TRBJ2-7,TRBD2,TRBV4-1,TGCGCCAGCAGCCCCGGAGCGGGGGCCTACGAGCAGTACTTC,CASSPGAGAYEQYF
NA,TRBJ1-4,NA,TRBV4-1,TGCGCCAGCAGCCAAAACAGAGTCTATGAAAAACTGTTTTTT,CASSQNRVYEKLFF
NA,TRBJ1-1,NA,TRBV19,TGTGCCAGTAGTATAGCTTGGCCGATGAACACTGAAGCTTTCTTT,CASSIAWPMNTEAFF
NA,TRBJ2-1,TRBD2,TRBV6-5,TGTGCCAGCAGCCTGGGACTAGCGGGTTACAATGAGCAGTTCTTC,CASSLGLAGYNEQFF